These 24 T cell receptor beta chains were all obtained from the same sample, sequenced in a study of blood T cell repertoires in COVID-19. Profiled with immunoSEQ multiplex PCR; TCRdb holds only in-frame clones, not every one. Found here are about 47,000 clones, under 85% of them singletons; the top ten hold approximately 7.4%. The specimen sequenced was peripheral blood. All receptors derive from a man aged 60 to 75 with active COVID-19.

This clone was seen only once. V and J are TRBV9 and TRBJ1-3; no clear D. Trimming took 2 bases from V and 2 from J, leaving 8 bases between them. CDR3 length equals 14 residues. Germline CDR1 is SGDLS and CDR2 is YYNGEE. The CDR3 nucleotides are TGTGCCAGCAGCGTCTCGGGTGCTGGAAACACCATATATTTT. Amino acids: CASSVSGAGNTIYF.

This clone was counted only a few times. The rearrangement joins TRBV7-9 to TRBJ2-5; 9 bases are shared with TRBD1. With V trimmed by 5 bases and J by 3 bases, 4 bases remained unmatched. Per germline, CDR1 SEHNR and CDR2 FQNEAQ (reference sequence). The CDR3 runs 14 residues. The CDR3: CASSADRGEETQYF. CDR3 in DNA: TGTGCCAGCAGCGCAGACAGGGGGGAAGAGACCCAGTACTTC.

The V call is TRBV18, the J call TRBJ2-5; 8 positions match TRBD1. Looked up from germline, CDR1 is KGHSH and CDR2 is LQKENI. J lost 3 bases, V lost 3 bases, and 0 bases had no gene match. CDR3 size: 13 residues. The CDR3 DNA reads TGTGCCAGCTCACCGACAGGGGAAGAGACCCAGTACTTC. Translating gives CASSPTGEETQYF.

V and J are TRBV27 and TRBJ2-7, with D unresolved. Trimming removed 4 bases at V and 2 bases at J, with 9 bases between. The CDR3 is 13 residues long. The V gene's germline CDR1 is MNHEY and CDR2 SMNVEV (reference sequence). In DNA form, the CDR3 reads TGTGCCAGCAGTTCCCTCGACACCTACGAGCAGTACTTC. Translating it yields CASSSLDTYEQYF.

V gene TRBV3-1 (or the pseudogene TRBV3-2) combines with J gene TRBJ2-2, with TRBD2 identical over 12 bases. The length of the CDR3 is 17 residues. Germline lookup yields CDR1 LGHDT and CDR2 YNNKEL (reference sequence). Trimming took 2 bases from V and 5 from J; bases not matched to a gene: 6. CDR3 amino acids: CASSQPLAGGRTGELFF. CDR3 DNA: TGTGCCAGCAGCCAACCTCTAGCGGGGGGGCGGACCGGGGAGCTGTTTTTT.

The chain carries TRBV27 and TRBJ2-1; 7 positions match TRBD1. V lost 1 base and J lost 8; bases outside the gene matches: 20. The germline gives CDR1 MNHEY, CDR2 SMNVEV (reference sequence). This CDR3 has 19 amino acids. CDR3 sequence: CASSLLIVGYRGREHEQFF. The CDR3 region has the DNA TGTGCCAGCAGTTTATTGATCGTTGGTTACAGGGGAAGGGAGCATGAGCAGTTCTTC.

This CDR3 reads CASSLRGRGNSPLHF. The CDR3, as DNA: TGTGCCAGCAGCTTGAGGGGGCGCGGTAATTCACCCCTCCACTTT. The chain uses TRBV7-2 and TRBJ1-6, with 7 bases identical to TRBD1. Per the germline V gene, CDR1 is SGHTA and CDR2 is FQGNSA. CDR3 size: 15 residues. Trimming at V came to 3 bases and at J to 6 bases, leaving 5 bases not matched to a gene.

The rearrangement joins TRBV6-5 to TRBJ1-1, with D possibly being TRBD1 (5 bases). Looked up from germline, CDR1 is MNHEY and CDR2 is SVGAGI. This CDR3 spans 16 amino acids. The V end lost 0 bases, the J end lost 1 base, and 12 bases lay between the germline ends. The CDR3 DNA is TGTGCCAGCAGTTACTCGGGGGGGTTGAGGAACACTGAAGCTTTCTTT. Amino acids: CASSYSGGLRNTEAFF.

This chain links TRBV20-1 with TRBJ2-1, with D possibly matching TRBD2 (6 bases). The CDR3 covers 14 residues. Trimming stripped 3 bases from V and 7 bases from J, with 16 bases between. Germline V gene sequence: CDR1 DFQATT, CDR2 SNEGSKA (reference sequence). For the CDR3, the DNA is TGCAGTGCTAGTTCCCGAGGACTAACAAATGAGCAGTTCTTC. Encoded protein: CSASSRGLTNEQFF.

This chain's CDR3 is CASSFHGQGAHFYQPQHF. CDR3 DNA: TGTGCCAGCAGTTTCCACGGACAGGGGGCCCACTTTTATCAGCCCCAGCATTTT. The chain couples TRBV27 to TRBJ1-5, with 11 bases fitting TRBD1. J gave up 5 bases and V 3 bases, and 12 bases lay outside the gene matches. This CDR3 has 18 residues. Germline lookup yields CDR1 MNHEY and CDR2 SMNVEV (reference sequence).

The J gene is TRBJ2-1, the V gene TRBV7-5; the table's TRBD2 call for D was not verified on the DNA. TRBV7-5 is an annotated pseudogene. This CDR3 region has 15 residues. CDR3 coding DNA: TGTGTCAGAAGCCCCCAGTCAGGACTAGCGGGTGAGCAGTTCTTC. Its protein product is CVRSPQSGLAGEQFF.

The V call is TRBV2, the J call TRBJ2-3; tentative D call: TRBD2 (6 bases). CDR1 and CDR2 (germline): SNHLY, FYNNEI. The CDR3 runs to 16 residues. The germline V and J ends were trimmed by 6 bases and 2 bases, with 18 bases remaining between them. The CDR3 is CASRNGRGLNTDTQYF. The CDR3 DNA is TGTGCCAGCAGGAATGGGCGGGGACTTAACACAGATACGCAGTATTTT.

In its sample, this clone is medium-sized. V and J are TRBV11-2 and TRBJ2-7; the match to TRBD2 covers 9 bases. The V gene end was trimmed by 4 bases and the J gene end by 8 bases; junction bases not matched to a gene: 24. Germline lookup yields CDR1 SGHAT and CDR2 FQNNGV. The CDR3 contains 19 residues. CDR3 residues: CASSWMGWGQVASGKKQYF. Here the CDR3 DNA reads TGTGCCAGCAGCTGGATGGGGTGGGGTCAAGTGGCTAGCGGGAAAAAGCAGTACTTC.

In its sample, this clone was seen once. The rearrangement joins TRBV9 to TRBJ2-1, with TRBD1 identical over 8 bases. Germline CDR1 SGDLS, CDR2 YYNGEE. There are 20 residues in the CDR3. V dropped 0 bases and J dropped 3; count of bases not matched to a gene: 17. CDR3 bases: TGTGCCAGCAGCGTAGGGGCCCCAGGGGCGAGACAGGGGTTCTACAATGAGCAGTTCTTC. Its protein product is CASSVGAPGARQGFYNEQFF.

V gene TRBV11-1 combines with J gene TRBJ2-7, with 8 nucleotides matching TRBD1. CDR1 and CDR2 from the germline V gene are SGHAT and FQDESV (reference sequence). V lost 3 bases and J lost 6; bases outside the gene matches: 7. The CDR3 loop spans 14 amino acids. In DNA, the CDR3 is TGTGCCAGCAGCTTCCAGACACAGGGGGGCGAGCAGTACTTC. This gives the protein CASSFQTQGGEQYF.

The chain employs TRBV11-1 and TRBJ2-7, with 11 bases fitting TRBD2. Trimming cost V 4 bases and J 6 bases; bases outside gene matches: 5. Looked up from germline, CDR1 is SGHAT and CDR2 is FQDESV (reference sequence). The length of the CDR3 is 14 residues. CDR3 protein: CASSSLAGGSEQYF. The CDR3 region has the DNA TGTGCCAGCAGCTCGCTAGCGGGGGGATCCGAGCAGTACTTC.

This clone was counted once. Different DNA sequences within this sample yield the same CDR3. This chain connects TRBV7-2 to TRBJ2-5; 11 positions agree with TRBD2. Germline V gene sequence: CDR1 SGHTA, CDR2 FQGNSA. The CDR3 has 16 residues. V dropped 1 base and J dropped 5; count of bases not matched to a gene: 6. In DNA form, the CDR3 reads TGTGCCAGCAGCTTAGTGGGATTAGCGGGAGGGGAGACCCAGTACTTC. It translates to CASSLVGLAGGETQYF.

The V and J genes are TRBV4-1 and TRBJ1-4, with D maybe TRBD1 (5 bases). V gave up 3 bases and J gave up 4 bases, with 18 bases separating them. The CDR3 runs 17 residues. The germline V gene has CDR1 MGHRA and CDR2 YSYEKL. The CDR3 spells CASSQPVGGTVNEKLFF. CDR3 DNA sequence: TGCGCCAGCAGCCAGCCCGTGGGCGGGACCGTTAATGAAAAACTGTTTTTT.

The gene calls are TRBV30 and TRBJ2-7; 11 nucleotides line up with TRBD2. From germline, CDR1 is GTSNPN and CDR2 SVGIG (reference sequence). The CDR3 consists of 16 residues. J lost 3 bases, V lost 2 bases, and 9 bases had no gene match. The CDR3 spells CAWSPPTSGVYYEQYF. CDR3 DNA: TGTGCCTGGAGTCCCCCGACTAGCGGGGTTTACTACGAGCAGTACTTC.

V gene TRBV10-3 combines with J gene TRBJ1-1; D remains ambiguous. CDR1 ENHRY and CDR2 SYGVKD come from the germline V gene. CDR3 length: 13 residues. V lost 4 bases to trimming and J lost 1 base, with 7 bases between them. CDR3 sequence (DNA): TGTGCCATCAGTGGGTGGGCGAACACTGAAGCTTTCTTT. Its translation: CAISGWANTEAFF.

Only one count was recorded for this clone. V is TRBV6-2 or TRBV6-3 and J is TRBJ2-2; TRBD1 agrees at 11 bases. CDR1 is MNHEY and CDR2 is SVGEGT in the germline V gene. V shed 2 bases, J shed 6 bases, and the junction held 5 bases outside the gene matches. The CDR3 length is 16 residues. CDR3 loop: CASSYVGQGAAGELFF. CDR3 DNA sequence: TGTGCCAGCAGTTACGTAGGACAGGGGGCAGCCGGGGAGCTGTTTTTT.

The chain links TRBV19 to TRBJ1-4; 7 bases are shared with TRBD1. Per the germline V gene, CDR1 is LNHDA and CDR2 is SQIVND (reference sequence). The CDR3 sequence is 16 residues long. The V gene end was trimmed by 6 bases and the J gene end by 7 bases; junction bases not matched to a gene: 14. CDR3 nucleotides: TGTGCCAGTAGCCGGGTCAAGGGGGCGACCGCTGAAAAACTGTTTTTT. Translated: CASSRVKGATAEKLFF.

V gene TRBV28 combines with J gene TRBJ2-7, with TRBD1 identical over 9 bases. The germline CDR1 and CDR2 sequences are MDHEN and SYDVKM. V lost 11 bases to trimming and J lost 3 bases; unmatched junction nucleotides: 5. This CDR3 contains 12 residues. The CDR3 loop reads CAGDREGYEQYF. CDR3 nucleotide sequence: TGTGCCGGGGACAGGGAGGGCTACGAGCAGTACTTC.

The chain has TRBV4-1 and TRBJ2-7; 7 bases match TRBD2. With V trimmed by 0 bases and J by 1 base, 3 bases remained unmatched. The length of the CDR3 is 15 residues. CDR1 is MGHRA and CDR2 is YSYEKL in the germline V gene. CDR3 sequence reads: CASSQDGRGSYEQYF. The CDR3, as DNA: TGCGCCAGCAGCCAAGATGGGCGGGGGTCCTACGAGCAGTACTTC.